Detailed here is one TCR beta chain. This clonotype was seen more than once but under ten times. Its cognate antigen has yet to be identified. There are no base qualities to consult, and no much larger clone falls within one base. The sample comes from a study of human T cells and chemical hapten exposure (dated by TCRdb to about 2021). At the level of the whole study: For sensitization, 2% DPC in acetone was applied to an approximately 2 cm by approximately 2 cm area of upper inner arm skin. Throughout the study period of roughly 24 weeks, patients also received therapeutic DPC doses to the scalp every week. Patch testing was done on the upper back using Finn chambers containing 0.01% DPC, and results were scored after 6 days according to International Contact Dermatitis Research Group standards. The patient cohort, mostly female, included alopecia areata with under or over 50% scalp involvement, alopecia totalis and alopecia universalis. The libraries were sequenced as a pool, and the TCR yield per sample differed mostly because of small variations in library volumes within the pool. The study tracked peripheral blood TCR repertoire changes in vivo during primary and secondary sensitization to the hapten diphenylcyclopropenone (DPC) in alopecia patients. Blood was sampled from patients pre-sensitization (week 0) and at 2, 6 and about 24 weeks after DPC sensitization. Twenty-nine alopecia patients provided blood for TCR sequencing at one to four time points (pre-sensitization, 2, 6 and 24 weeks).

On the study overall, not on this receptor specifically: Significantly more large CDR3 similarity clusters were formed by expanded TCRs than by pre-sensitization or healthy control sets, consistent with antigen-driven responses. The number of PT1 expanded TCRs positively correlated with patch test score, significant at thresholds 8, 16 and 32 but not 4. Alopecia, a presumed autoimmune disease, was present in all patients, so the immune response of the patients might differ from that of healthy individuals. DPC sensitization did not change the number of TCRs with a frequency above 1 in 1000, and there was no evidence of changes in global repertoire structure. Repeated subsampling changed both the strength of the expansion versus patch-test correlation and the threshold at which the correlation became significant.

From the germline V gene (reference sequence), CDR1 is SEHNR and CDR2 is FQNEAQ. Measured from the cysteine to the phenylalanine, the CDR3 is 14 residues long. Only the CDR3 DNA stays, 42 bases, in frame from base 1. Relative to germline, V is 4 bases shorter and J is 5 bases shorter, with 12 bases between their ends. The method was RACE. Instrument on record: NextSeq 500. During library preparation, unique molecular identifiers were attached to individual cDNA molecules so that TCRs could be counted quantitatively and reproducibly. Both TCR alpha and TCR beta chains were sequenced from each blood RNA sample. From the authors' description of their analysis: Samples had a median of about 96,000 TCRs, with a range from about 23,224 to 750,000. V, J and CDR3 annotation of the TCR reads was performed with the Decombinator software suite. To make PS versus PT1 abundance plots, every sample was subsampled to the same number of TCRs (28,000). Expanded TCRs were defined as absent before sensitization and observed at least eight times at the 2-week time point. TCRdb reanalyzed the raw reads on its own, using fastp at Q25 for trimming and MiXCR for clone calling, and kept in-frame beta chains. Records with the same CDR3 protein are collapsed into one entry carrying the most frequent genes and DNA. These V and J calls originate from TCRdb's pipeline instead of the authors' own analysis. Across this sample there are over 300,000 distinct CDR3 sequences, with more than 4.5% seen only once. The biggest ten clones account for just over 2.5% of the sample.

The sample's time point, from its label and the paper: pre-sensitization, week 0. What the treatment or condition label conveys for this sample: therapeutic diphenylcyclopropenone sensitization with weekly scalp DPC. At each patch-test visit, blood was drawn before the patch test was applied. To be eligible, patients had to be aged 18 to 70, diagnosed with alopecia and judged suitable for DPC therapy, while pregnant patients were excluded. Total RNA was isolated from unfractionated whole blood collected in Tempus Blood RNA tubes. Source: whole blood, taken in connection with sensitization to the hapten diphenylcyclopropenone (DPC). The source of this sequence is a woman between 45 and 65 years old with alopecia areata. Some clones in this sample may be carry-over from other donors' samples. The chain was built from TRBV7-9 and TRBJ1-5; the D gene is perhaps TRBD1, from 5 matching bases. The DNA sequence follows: TGTGCCAGCAGCTCCGCGAAGACAGATCAGCCCCAGCATTTT. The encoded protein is CASSSAKTDQPQHF. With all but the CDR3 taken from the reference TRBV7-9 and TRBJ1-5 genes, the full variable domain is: DTGVSQNPRHKITKRGQNVTFRCDPISEHNRLYWYRQTLGQGPEFLTYFQNEAQLEKSRLLSDRFSAERPKGSFSTLEIQRTEQGDSAMYLCASSSAKTDQPQHFGDGTRLSIL.